This T cell receptor (beta chain) was sequenced for a study of response to subunit inactivated influenza vaccine. CDR1 is MNHEY, CDR2 SVGEGT, per germline. Trimming removed 4 bases from V and 4 bases from J; junction bases left unmatched: 10. This CDR3 comprises 16 residues. This clonotype came up many times. Each CDR3 protein gets one entry after TCRdb re-called the RT-PCR reads with MiXCR. The data show about 500,000 distinct CDR3 sequences, under 15% seen once. V and J are TRBV6-2 or TRBV6-3 and TRBJ2-1; TRBD2 aligns across 7 bases. Sequenced material: PBMCs from blood, taken about 40 days after vaccination. The source of this sequence is a man between 45 and 60 years old who received an inactivated influenza vaccine. CDR3 in DNA: TGTGCCAGCAGTTCTTGGAGGGAGGGTAATTACAATGAGCAGTTCTTC. Protein product: CASSSWREGNYNEQFF.